This is a list of T cell receptor beta chains from one sample in a study of Ad26.COV2.S vaccination and SARS-CoV-2 variants. The protocol was immunoSEQ multiplex PCR, while the TCRdb copy is restricted to in-frame clones and leaves out a portion. The sample lists around 450,000 clones; more than 75% were seen once. The specimen comprised peripheral blood, sampled in a trial of Ad26.COV2.S vaccine versus placebo. The source is a person between 18 and 65 years old who received the Ad26.COV2.S COVID-19 vaccine or a placebo. Each CDR3 is given with its conserved first and last residue. D genes are given only for firm matches. Only some rows state a clone size, as once, few, many or a class for expanded clones.

>TRBJ2-7|15|TRBV19|NA|NA
CASSITGDFLYEQYF
TGTGCCAGTAGTATTACAGGTGATTTTCTCTACGAGCAGTACTTC
>TRBJ1-1|14|TRBV28|NA|NA
CASSLKSGGTEAFF
TGTGCCAGCAGTTTAAAAAGCGGGGGGACTGAAGCTTTCTTT
>TRBJ1-1|13|TRBV28|NA|NA
CASSLPRNTEAFF
TGTGCCAGCAGTTTACCCAGGAACACTGAAGCTTTCTTT
>TRBJ2-3|17|TRBV18|NA|NA
CASSLTTYSPSTDTQYF
TGTGCCAGCTCACTAACCACGTACAGTCCTAGCACAGATACGCAGTATTTT
>TRBJ2-5|15|TRBV19|TRBD2|NA
CASSIRRGGPETQYF
TGTGCCAGTAGTATTAGGCGGGGGGGCCCAGAGACCCAGTACTTC
>TRBJ2-2|15|TRBV27|TRBD1|NA
CASRQGAGDFGELFF
TGTGCCAGCAGACAGGGGGCCGGGGATTTCGGGGAGCTGTTTTTT
>TRBJ1-2|15|TRBV3-1/TRBV3-2|NA|NA
CASSQETGLTGGYTF
TGTGCCAGCAGCCAAGAGACGGGACTGACCGGAGGCTACACCTTC
>TRBJ2-1|15|TRBV11-3|TRBD1|NA
CASSSRDRGDSEQFF
TGTGCCAGCAGCTCCCGGGACAGGGGAGACAGTGAGCAGTTCTTC
>TRBJ1-5|13|TRBV27|NA|NA
CASTQGLNQPQHF
TGTGCCAGCACCCAAGGGCTAAATCAGCCCCAGCATTTT
>TRBJ1-5|14|TRBV3-1/TRBV3-2|NA|NA
CASSQDSAGQPQHF
TGTGCCAGCAGCCAAGACAGCGCGGGACAGCCCCAGCATTTT
>TRBJ2-3|15|TRBV5-1|NA|NA
CASSLMGDTRDTQYF
TGCGCCAGCAGCTTGATGGGAGATACACGAGATACGCAGTATTTT
>TRBJ2-1|15|TRBV19|TRBD2|NA
CASSPSGGTYNEQFF
TGTGCCAGTAGCCCTAGCGGGGGGACCTACAATGAGCAGTTCTTC
>TRBJ2-3|15|TRBV7-3|NA|NA
CASSQQTGFTDTQYF
TGTGCCAGCAGCCAACAGACAGGATTCACAGATACGCAGTATTTT
>TRBJ1-6|17|TRBV6-1|NA|NA
CASSEDGRGSVNSPLHF
TGTGCCAGCAGTGAAGATGGGCGGGGGAGCGTTAATTCACCCCTCCACTTT
>TRBJ1-4|13|TRBV12-3/TRBV12-4|NA|NA
CASRRGPNEKLFF
TGTGCCAGCAGGAGGGGACCTAATGAAAAACTGTTTTTT
>TRBJ2-1|14|TRBV7-8|NA|NA
CASLRESSYNEQFF
TGTGCCAGCCTCAGGGAGAGCTCCTACAATGAGCAGTTCTTC
>TRBJ2-2|16|TRBV10-3|NA|few
CAISEGQGPNTGELFF
TGTGCCATCAGTGAGGGCCAGGGGCCGAACACCGGGGAGCTGTTTTTT
>TRBJ2-7|12|TRBV2|TRBD1|NA
CASSGQGYEQYF
TGTGCCAGCAGCGGACAGGGCTACGAGCAGTACTTC
>TRBJ2-1|16|TRBV6-2/TRBV6-3|TRBD1|NA
CASSYARRDRGPEQFF
TGTGCCAGCAGTTACGCCCGCCGGGACAGGGGGCCGGAGCAGTTCTTC
>TRBJ1-2|15|TRBV5-1|NA|NA
CASSLGGTEGHGYTF
TGCGCCAGCAGCTTGGGTGGCACCGAGGGCCATGGCTACACCTTC
>TRBJ2-7|11|TRBV20-1|NA|NA
CSARGPIEQYF
TGCAGTGCGCGGGGCCCTATCGAGCAGTACTTC
>TRBJ1-1|16|TRBV9|NA|NA
CASSAARAGLNTEAFF
TGTGCCAGCAGCGCCGCGCGAGCGGGGCTTAACACTGAAGCTTTCTTT
>TRBJ1-5|14|TRBV4-2|NA|NA
CASSQEVAMRPQHF
TGTGCCAGCAGCCAAGAAGTCGCGATGCGGCCCCAGCATTTT
>TRBJ1-5|13|TRBV19|NA|NA
CASEDTGNQPQHF
TGTGCCAGCGAGGACACCGGCAATCAGCCCCAGCATTTT
>TRBJ2-2|13|TRBV5-4|NA|NA
CASSLAIHGELFF
TGTGCCAGCAGCTTGGCGATTCACGGGGAGCTGTTTTTT
>TRBJ2-2|16|TRBV5-1|NA|NA
CASSLTGGTNTGELFF
TGCGCCAGCAGCTTGACGGGCGGGACGAACACCGGGGAGCTGTTTTTT
>TRBJ2-3|15|TRBV6-4|TRBD2|NA
CASSDSNTGGDTQYF
TGTGCCAGCAGTGACTCGAATACCGGGGGGGATACGCAGTATTTT
>TRBJ2-5|14|TRBV4-1|NA|NA
CASSLDRPTGTQYF
TGCGCCAGCAGCCTTGACAGGCCCACCGGGACCCAGTACTTC
>TRBJ1-2|14|TRBV29-1|TRBD1|NA
CSVGQGDTNYGYTF
TGCAGCGTTGGGCAGGGGGACACTAACTATGGCTACACCTTC
>TRBJ2-6|15|TRBV4-2|NA|NA
CASSQVPSGANVLTF
TGTGCCAGCAGCCAAGTCCCTTCTGGGGCCAACGTCCTGACTTTC
>TRBJ2-2|15|TRBV7-7|TRBD1|NA
CASSKTGVGTGELFF
TGTGCTAGCAGCAAGACAGGGGTAGGGACCGGGGAGCTGTTTTTT
>TRBJ2-1|12|TRBV4-1|NA|NA
CASSQDGNEQFF
TGCGCCAGCAGCCAAGATGGGAATGAGCAGTTCTTC
>TRBJ2-1|12|TRBV7-9|NA|NA
CASSPHANEQFF
TGTGCCAGCAGTCCACACGCCAATGAGCAGTTCTTC
>TRBJ2-7|15|TRBV7-9|NA|NA
CASSFRAGLPYEQYF
TGTGCCAGCAGCTTCCGGGCGGGGCTTCCCTACGAGCAGTACTTC
>TRBJ1-1|14|TRBV6-2/TRBV6-3|NA|NA
CASSRGALDTEAFF
TGTGCCAGCAGTAGGGGGGCGCTGGACACTGAAGCTTTCTTT
>TRBJ1-2|19|TRBV27|TRBD1|NA
CASSSYLRDRGPVSNGYTF
TGTGCCAGCAGTTCCTATCTGCGGGACAGGGGGCCAGTCAGTAATGGCTACACCTTC
>TRBJ1-5|13|TRBV7-8|TRBD1|NA
CASSYDRDQPQHF
TGTGCCAGCAGCTACGACAGGGATCAGCCCCAGCATTTT
>TRBJ2-5|16|TRBV11-2|NA|once
CASSFLGGPIQETQYF
TGTGCCAGCAGCTTCTTAGGGGGGCCCATCCAAGAGACCCAGTACTTC
>TRBJ2-7|14|TRBV7-6|NA|NA
CASSLALQAGEQYF
TGTGCCAGCAGCTTAGCCCTACAGGCAGGGGAGCAGTACTTC
>TRBJ1-5|15|TRBV7-2|NA|NA
CASSPPGQWGQPQHF
TGTGCCAGCAGCCCACCGGGGCAGTGGGGACAGCCCCAGCATTTT
>TRBJ1-1|14|TRBV11-3|NA|once
CASSSGRSNTEAFF
TGTGCCAGCAGCTCCGGACGGTCGAACACTGAAGCTTTCTTT
>TRBJ2-1|13|TRBV11-3|NA|NA
CASSGPGAGEQFF
TGTGCCAGCAGCGGACCGGGGGCCGGCGAGCAGTTCTTC
>TRBJ1-1|13|TRBV12-3/TRBV12-4|NA|NA
CASSFQGNTEAFF
TGTGCCAGCAGTTTTCAGGGGAACACTGAAGCTTTCTTT
>TRBJ1-1|14|TRBV5-1|NA|NA
CASSLAGTNTEAFF
TGCGCCAGCAGCTTGGCAGGGACCAACACTGAAGCTTTCTTT
>TRBJ2-5|15|TRBV28|NA|NA
CASSYLAGTQETQYF
TGTGCCAGCAGTTATTTGGCAGGGACCCAAGAGACCCAGTACTTC